Listed here are 17 T cell receptor beta chains from one sample, sequenced in a study of blood T cell repertoires in COVID-19. Assay: immunoSEQ multiplex PCR; the TCRdb copy retains only in-frame clones and omits some. Here the sample spans more than 20,000 clones, approximately 89% being singletons. The source material was peripheral blood. These receptors came from a human donor in a cohort sampled during active COVID-19.

The chain carries TRBV6-2 or TRBV6-3 and TRBJ2-5; tentative D call: TRBD2 (6 bases). Germline loops: CDR1 MNHEY, CDR2 SVGEGT. CDR3 length: 15 residues. V gave up 3 bases and J gave up 7 bases, with 18 bases separating them. The CDR3 DNA sequence: TGTGCCAGCAGTTATGGGACTCCGGCAATGGGGACCCAGTACTTC. It codes for CASSYGTPAMGTQYF.

The chain has TRBV30 and TRBJ1-5, with TRBD1 identical over 8 bases. With 0 bases clipped from V and 9 bases from J, the junction kept 16 bases outside the gene matches. The CDR3 is 17 amino acids. Germline values: CDR1 GTSNPN, CDR2 SVGIG (reference sequence). CDR3 bases: TGTGCCTGGAGTGTACTCGGGGGACAGGCCCAGAGTGGGCCCCAGCATTTT. This sequence encodes CAWSVLGGQAQSGPQHF.

J is TRBJ2-7 and V is TRBV28; 9 positions match TRBD1. The trim removed 6 bases at V and 2 bases at J, leaving 5 bases unmatched. Germline lookup yields CDR1 MDHEN and CDR2 SYDVKM. The CDR3 is made up of 14 amino acids. Here the CDR3 reads CASRGQGLAYEQYF. CDR3 nucleotides: TGTGCCAGCAGAGGACAGGGGCTGGCCTACGAGCAGTACTTC.

The chain joins TRBV16 to TRBJ1-4; 9 bases match TRBD1. Germline CDR1 reads KGHSY; CDR2 reads FQNENV. The CDR3 is made up of 16 amino acids. Trimming removed 1 base from V and 6 bases from J; junction bases left unmatched: 6. DNA of the CDR3: TGTGCCAGCAGCCAATTGGAGGGGACAGGGTATGAAAAACTGTTTTTT. This encodes CASSQLEGTGYEKLFF.

Comments on this clone: This specimen includes other DNA sequences encoding the same CDR3. The chain combines TRBV7-2 with TRBJ1-5, with 7 positions matching TRBD1. V was clipped by 4 bases and J by 6 bases; unmatched bases: 3. CDR1 and CDR2 from the germline V gene are SGHTA and FQGNSA. The CDR3 consists of 13 residues. The CDR3: CASSSDRAQPQHF. Written as DNA, the CDR3 is TGTGCCAGCAGCTCTGACAGGGCTCAGCCCCAGCATTTT.

This clone has only one observation. This chain connects TRBV6-5 to TRBJ2-2; a weak D match, TRBD1 (6 bases). The V end was cut by 6 bases, the J end by 2 bases, with 10 bases between. Germline V gene data show CDR1 as MNHEY and CDR2 as SVGAGI. The CDR3 is made up of 14 amino acids. The chain's CDR3 is CASRPGHNTGELFF. Written as DNA, the CDR3 is TGTGCCAGCAGACCGGGACACAACACCGGGGAGCTGTTTTTT.

The rearrangement joins TRBV9 to TRBJ2-1; 12 positions agree with TRBD2. J lost 9 bases, V lost 4 bases, and 11 bases had no gene match. This CDR3 has 16 residues. The germline V gene has CDR1 SGDLS and CDR2 YYNGEE. The CDR3 loop is CASSSSLAGGRAEQFF. In nucleotides, the CDR3 is TGTGCCAGCAGCTCCTCTCTAGCGGGGGGGCGAGCTGAGCAGTTCTTC. Complete variable domain (other parts from reference TRBV9 and TRBJ2-1): DSGVTQTPKHLITATGQRVTLRCSPRSGDLSVYWYQQSLDQGLQFLIQYYNGEERAKGNILERFSAQQFPDLHSELNLSSLELGDSALYFCASSSSLAGGRAEQFFGPGTRLTVL.

This sequence joins TRBV7-9 and TRBJ2-7; D is perhaps TRBD1 (6 bases). Germline V lookup: CDR1 SEHNR, CDR2 FQNEAQ (reference sequence). Between the trimmed V and J ends, which lost 1 base and 1 base, there was a span of 8 bases. The CDR3 loop spans 14 amino acids. The CDR3 is CASSLGQVSYEQYF. CDR3 sequence (DNA): TGTGCCAGCAGCTTAGGACAGGTATCCTACGAGCAGTACTTC.

The gene calls are TRBV20-1 and TRBJ2-7; D may be TRBD2 (6 bases). Deletions cut 3 bases from V and 6 bases from J, with 15 bases between. CDR3 size: 13 residues. The germline V gene encodes CDR1 DFQATT and CDR2 SNEGSKA (reference sequence). The CDR3 reads CSASLNAGSEQYF. CDR3 sequence (DNA): TGCAGTGCTAGTTTAAACGCGGGAAGCGAGCAGTACTTC.

The gene calls are TRBV6-2 or TRBV6-3 and TRBJ2-2, with D maybe TRBD2 (7 bases). The CDR3 extends over 19 amino acids. CDR1 is MNHEY and CDR2 is SVGEGT in the germline V gene. The germline V and J ends were trimmed by 2 bases and 3 bases, with 22 bases remaining between them. The CDR3 loop reads CASSYPALKGGGYTGELFF. The CDR3, as DNA: TGTGCCAGCAGTTACCCCGCCCTCAAGGGGGGGGGCTACACCGGGGAGCTGTTTTTT.

This chain joins TRBV3-1 (or the pseudogene TRBV3-2) and TRBJ1-1; 10 nucleotides match TRBD1. The trim removed 3 bases at V and 5 bases at J, leaving 21 bases unmatched. The germline V gene has CDR1 LGHDT and CDR2 YNNKEL (reference sequence). This CDR3 has 20 residues. CDR3 residues: CASSHGSTGGENPTGTEAFF. The CDR3 region has the DNA TGTGCCAGCAGCCATGGGTCGACAGGGGGCGAGAATCCGACCGGGACTGAAGCTTTCTTT.

The CDR3 reads CASSLGQDVYGYTF. In nucleotides, the CDR3 is TGCGCCAGCAGCTTGGGACAGGACGTCTATGGCTACACCTTC. The V and J genes are TRBV5-1 and TRBJ1-2; perhaps TRBD1 as D (6 bases). The V gene lost 0 bases and the J gene lost 4 bases, with 10 bases spanning the gap. The CDR3 sequence is 14 residues long. Germline loops: CDR1 SGHRS, CDR2 YFSETQ.

The V and J genes are TRBV27 and TRBJ2-3; TRBD2 matches 9 bases. This CDR3 contains 17 residues. V was pared by 5 bases and J by 6 bases, with 15 bases of the junction left unmatched. CDR1 and CDR2 from the germline V gene are MNHEY and SMNVEV (reference sequence). In DNA, the CDR3 is TGTGCCAGCAGTCCCCACGGAGGCGGGAGGGCCCCCGATACGCAGTATTTT. Translated, it gives CASSPHGGGRAPDTQYF.

The chain uses TRBV5-4 and TRBJ1-2; 7 bases fit TRBD1. The CDR3 is 15 residues long. J was trimmed by 2 bases and V by 0 bases; bases with no gene match: 4. CDR1 SGHNT and CDR2 YYREEE come from the germline V gene (reference sequence). CDR3 coding DNA: TGTGCCAGCAGCTTGGCCGGACAGGAGAACTATGGCTACACCTTC. This codes for CASSLAGQENYGYTF. Based on the CDR3 plus reference TRBV5-4 and TRBJ1-2, the full variable domain is ETGVTQSPTHLIKTRGQQVTLRCSSQSGHNTVSWYQQALGQGPQFIFQYYREEENGRGNFPPRFSGLQFPNYSSELNVNALELDDSALYLCASSLAGQENYGYTFGSGTRLTVV.

V usage is TRBV5-1 and J usage is TRBJ2-1, with 14 bases matching TRBD2. CDR3 length: 16 residues. CDR1 and CDR2 (germline): SGHRS, YFSETQ. V was clipped by 4 bases and J by 6 bases; unmatched bases: 6. CDR3 bases: TGCGCCAGCAGCAGACTAGCGGGGGGGCTTGTCAATGAGCAGTTCTTC. Translation gives CASSRLAGGLVNEQFF.

This clone was observed a single time. This chain joins TRBV2 and TRBJ2-7; weak D call: TRBD1 (6 bases). CDR1 and CDR2 from the germline V gene are SNHLY and FYNNEI. The CDR3 consists of 13 residues. The V end lost 2 bases, the J end lost 7 bases, and 12 bases lay between the germline ends. The CDR3 protein is CASSENRVDEQYF. The CDR3 DNA is TGTGCCAGCAGTGAAAACAGGGTGGATGAGCAGTACTTC.

V is TRBV4-1 and J is TRBJ1-3; 12 nucleotides align to TRBD1. Germline CDR1 and CDR2: MGHRA and YSYEKL. With V trimmed by 0 bases and J by 4 bases, 7 bases remained unmatched. CDR3 size: 18 residues. In DNA form, the CDR3 reads TGCGCCAGCAGCCAAGACCAGGGACAGGGGGCAGTCGGAAACACCATATATTTT. Translation gives CASSQDQGQGAVGNTIYF.